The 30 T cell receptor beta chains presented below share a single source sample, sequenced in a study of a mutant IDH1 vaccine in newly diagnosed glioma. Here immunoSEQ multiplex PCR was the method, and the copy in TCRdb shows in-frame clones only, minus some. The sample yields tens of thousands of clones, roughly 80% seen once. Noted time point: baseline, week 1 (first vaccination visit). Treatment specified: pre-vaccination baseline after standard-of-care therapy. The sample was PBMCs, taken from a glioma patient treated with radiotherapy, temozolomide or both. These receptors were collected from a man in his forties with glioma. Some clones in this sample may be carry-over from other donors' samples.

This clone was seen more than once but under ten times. The CDR3 reads CASSQDPGSPLHF. CDR3 in DNA: TGTGCCAGCAGTCAGGACCCGGGGTCACCCCTCCACTTT. The chain couples TRBV6-5 to TRBJ1-6; D is unclear. Germline CDR1 reads MNHEY; CDR2 reads SVGAGI. Trimming cost V 5 bases and J 10 bases, with 12 bases left between them. The CDR3 sequence is 13 residues long.

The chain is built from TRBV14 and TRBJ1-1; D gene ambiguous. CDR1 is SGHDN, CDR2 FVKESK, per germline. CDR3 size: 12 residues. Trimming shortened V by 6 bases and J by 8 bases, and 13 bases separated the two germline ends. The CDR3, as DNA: TGTGCCAGCAGTCCAGTACGGTTAGAAGCTTTCTTT. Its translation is CASSPVRLEAFF.

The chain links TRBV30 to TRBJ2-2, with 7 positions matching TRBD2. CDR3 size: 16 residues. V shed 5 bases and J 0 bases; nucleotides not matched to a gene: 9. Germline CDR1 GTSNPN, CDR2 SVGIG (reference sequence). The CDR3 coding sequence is TGTGCCTGGGGGGGGAGGGCCAACGCGAACACCGGGGAGCTGTTTTTT. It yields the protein CAWGGRANANTGELFF.

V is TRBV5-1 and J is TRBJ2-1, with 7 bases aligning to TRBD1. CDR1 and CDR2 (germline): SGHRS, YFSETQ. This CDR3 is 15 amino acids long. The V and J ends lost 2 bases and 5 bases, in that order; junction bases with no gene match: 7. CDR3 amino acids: CASSFTGARNNEQFF. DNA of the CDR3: TGCGCCAGCAGCTTTACAGGGGCGAGGAACAATGAGCAGTTCTTC.

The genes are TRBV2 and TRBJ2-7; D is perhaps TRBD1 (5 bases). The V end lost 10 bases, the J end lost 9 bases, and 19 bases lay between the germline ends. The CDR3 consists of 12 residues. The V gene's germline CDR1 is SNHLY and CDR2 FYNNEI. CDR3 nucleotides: TGTGCCACCCGAGACAGCCGCCCGAGGCAGTACTTC. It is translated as CATRDSRPRQYF.

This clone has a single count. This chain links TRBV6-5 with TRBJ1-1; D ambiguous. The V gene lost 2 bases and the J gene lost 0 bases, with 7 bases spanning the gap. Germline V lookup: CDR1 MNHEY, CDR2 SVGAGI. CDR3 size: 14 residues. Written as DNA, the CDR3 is TGTGCCAGCAGTTACGCAAATTTGAACACTGAAGCTTTCTTT. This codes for CASSYANLNTEAFF.

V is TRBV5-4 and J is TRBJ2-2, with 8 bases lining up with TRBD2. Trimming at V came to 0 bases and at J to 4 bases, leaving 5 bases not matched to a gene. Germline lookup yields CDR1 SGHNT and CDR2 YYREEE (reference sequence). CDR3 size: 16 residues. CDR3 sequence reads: CASSLGAGDPTGELFF. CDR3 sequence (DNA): TGTGCCAGCAGCTTGGGAGCGGGGGACCCCACCGGGGAGCTGTTTTTT.

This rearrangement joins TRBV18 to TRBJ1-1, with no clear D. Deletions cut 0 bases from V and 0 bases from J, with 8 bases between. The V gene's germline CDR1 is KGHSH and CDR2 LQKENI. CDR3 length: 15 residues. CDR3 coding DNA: TGTGCCAGCTCACCACCGCCTCACATGAACACTGAAGCTTTCTTT. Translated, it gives CASSPPPHMNTEAFF.

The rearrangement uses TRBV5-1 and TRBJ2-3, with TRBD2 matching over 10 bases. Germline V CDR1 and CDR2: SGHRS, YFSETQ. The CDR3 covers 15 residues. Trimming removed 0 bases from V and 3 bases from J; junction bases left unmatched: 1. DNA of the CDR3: TGCGCCAGCAGCTTGGCTAGCGGGGGAACAGATACGCAGTATTTT. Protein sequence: CASSLASGGTDTQYF.

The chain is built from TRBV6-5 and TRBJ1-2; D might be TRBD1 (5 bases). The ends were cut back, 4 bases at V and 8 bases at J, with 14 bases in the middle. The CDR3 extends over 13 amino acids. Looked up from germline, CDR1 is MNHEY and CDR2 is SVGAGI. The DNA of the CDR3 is TGTGCCAGCAGTTCAGGAAGGGGAAGAGGCTACACCTTC. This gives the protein CASSSGRGRGYTF.

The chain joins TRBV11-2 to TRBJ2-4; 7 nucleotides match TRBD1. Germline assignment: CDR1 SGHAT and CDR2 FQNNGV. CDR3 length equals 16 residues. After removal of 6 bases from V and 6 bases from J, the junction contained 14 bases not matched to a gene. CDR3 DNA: TGTGCCAGCAGTACGTACAGGGGATTGACCCCAAACATTCAGTACTTC. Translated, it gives CASSTYRGLTPNIQYF. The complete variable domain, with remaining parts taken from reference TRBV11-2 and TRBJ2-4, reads EAGVAQSPRYKIIEKRQSVAFWCNPISGHATLYWYQQILGQGPKLLIQFQNNGVVDDSQLPKDRFSAERLKGVDSTLKIQPAKLEDSAVYLCASSTYRGLTPNIQYFGAGTRLSVL.

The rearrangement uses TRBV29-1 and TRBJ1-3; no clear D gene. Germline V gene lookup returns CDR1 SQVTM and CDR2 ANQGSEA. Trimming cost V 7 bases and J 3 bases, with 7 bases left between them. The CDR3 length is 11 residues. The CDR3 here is CSGISGNTIYF. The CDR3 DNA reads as TGCAGCGGGATAAGTGGAAACACCATATATTTT.

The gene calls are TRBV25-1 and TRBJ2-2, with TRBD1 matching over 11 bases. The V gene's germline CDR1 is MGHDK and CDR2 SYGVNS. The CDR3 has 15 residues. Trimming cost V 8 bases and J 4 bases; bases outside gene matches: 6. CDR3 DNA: TGTGCCAGCCGAGGACAGGGGGCGGCCACCGGGGAGCTGTTTTTT. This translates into CASRGQGAATGELFF.

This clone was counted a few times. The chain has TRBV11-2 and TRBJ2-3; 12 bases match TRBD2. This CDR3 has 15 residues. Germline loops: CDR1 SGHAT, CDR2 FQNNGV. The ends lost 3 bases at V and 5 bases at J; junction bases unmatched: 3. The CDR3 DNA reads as TGTGCCAGCAGCTTTACTAGCGGGGGGCGAGATACGCAGTATTTT. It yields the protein CASSFTSGGRDTQYF.

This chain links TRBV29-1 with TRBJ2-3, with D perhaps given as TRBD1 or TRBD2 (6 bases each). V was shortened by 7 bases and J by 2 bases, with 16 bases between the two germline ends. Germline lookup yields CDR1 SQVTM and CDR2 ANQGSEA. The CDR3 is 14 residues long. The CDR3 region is CSGDPGAYTDTQYF. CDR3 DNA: TGCAGCGGAGACCCGGGGGCCTACACAGATACGCAGTATTTT.

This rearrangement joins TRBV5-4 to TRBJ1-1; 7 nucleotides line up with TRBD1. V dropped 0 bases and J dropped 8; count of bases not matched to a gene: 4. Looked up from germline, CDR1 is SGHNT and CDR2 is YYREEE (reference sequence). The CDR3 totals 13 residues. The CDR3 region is CASSLVGGGEAFF. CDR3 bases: TGTGCCAGCAGCTTGGTAGGGGGCGGGGAAGCTTTCTTT.

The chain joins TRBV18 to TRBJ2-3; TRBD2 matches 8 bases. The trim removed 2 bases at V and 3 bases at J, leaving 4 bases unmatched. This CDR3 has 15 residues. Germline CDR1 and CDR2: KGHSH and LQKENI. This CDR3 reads CASSPDGGGTDTQYF. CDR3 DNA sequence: TGTGCCAGCTCACCAGACGGGGGGGGTACAGATACGCAGTATTTT.

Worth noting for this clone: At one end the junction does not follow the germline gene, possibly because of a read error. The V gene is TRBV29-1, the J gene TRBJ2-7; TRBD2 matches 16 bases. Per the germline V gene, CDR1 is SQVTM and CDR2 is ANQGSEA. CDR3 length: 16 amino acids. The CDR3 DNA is TGCAGCGTCGAAGGGACTAGCGGGGGGGGCGCCTACGAGCAGTACTTC. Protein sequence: CSVEGTSGGGAYEQYF.

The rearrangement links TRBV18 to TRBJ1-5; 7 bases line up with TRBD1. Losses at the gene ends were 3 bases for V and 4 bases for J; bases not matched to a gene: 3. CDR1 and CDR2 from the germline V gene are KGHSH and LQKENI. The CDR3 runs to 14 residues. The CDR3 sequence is CASSPQGDNQPQHF. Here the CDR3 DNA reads TGTGCCAGCTCACCGCAGGGGGATAATCAGCCCCAGCATTTT.

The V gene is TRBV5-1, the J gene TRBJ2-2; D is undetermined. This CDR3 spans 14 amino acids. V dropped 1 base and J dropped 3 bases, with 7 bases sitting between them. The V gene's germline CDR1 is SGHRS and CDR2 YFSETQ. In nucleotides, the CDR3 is TGCGCCAGCAGCTTGTTCATAGACACCGGGGAGCTGTTTTTT. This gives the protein CASSLFIDTGELFF.

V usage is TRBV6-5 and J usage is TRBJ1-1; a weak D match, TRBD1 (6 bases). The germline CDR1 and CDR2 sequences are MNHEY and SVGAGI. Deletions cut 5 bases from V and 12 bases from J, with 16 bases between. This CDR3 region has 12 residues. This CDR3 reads CASSTRQVSTFF. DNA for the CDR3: TGTGCCAGCAGTACCAGACAGGTTTCGACTTTCTTT.

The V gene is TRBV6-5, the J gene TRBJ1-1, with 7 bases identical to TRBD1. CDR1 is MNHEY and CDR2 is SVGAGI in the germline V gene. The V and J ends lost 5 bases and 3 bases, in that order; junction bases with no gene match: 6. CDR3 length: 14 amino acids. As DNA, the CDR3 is TGTGCCAGCAGTGCCCGGGACAGCGACACTGAAGCTTTCTTT. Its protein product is CASSARDSDTEAFF.

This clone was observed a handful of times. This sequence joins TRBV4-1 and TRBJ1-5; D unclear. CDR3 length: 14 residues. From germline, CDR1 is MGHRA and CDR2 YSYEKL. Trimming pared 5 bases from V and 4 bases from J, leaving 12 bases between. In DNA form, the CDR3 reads TGCGCCAGCAGCTACCCCGGTAGGAATCAGCCCCAGCATTTT. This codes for CASSYPGRNQPQHF.

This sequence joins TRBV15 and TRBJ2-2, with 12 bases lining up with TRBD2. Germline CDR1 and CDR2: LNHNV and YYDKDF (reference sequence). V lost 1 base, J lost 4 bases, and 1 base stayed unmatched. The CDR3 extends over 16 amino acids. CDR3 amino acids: CATSRGLAGATGELFF. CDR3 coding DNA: TGTGCCACCAGCAGAGGACTAGCGGGGGCCACCGGGGAGCTGTTTTTT.

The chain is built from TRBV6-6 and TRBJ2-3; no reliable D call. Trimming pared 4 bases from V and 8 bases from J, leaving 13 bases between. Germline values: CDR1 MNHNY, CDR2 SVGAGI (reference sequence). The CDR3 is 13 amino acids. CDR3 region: CASSSHDDLTQYF. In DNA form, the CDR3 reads TGTGCCAGCAGTTCTCATGACGACCTTACGCAGTATTTT.

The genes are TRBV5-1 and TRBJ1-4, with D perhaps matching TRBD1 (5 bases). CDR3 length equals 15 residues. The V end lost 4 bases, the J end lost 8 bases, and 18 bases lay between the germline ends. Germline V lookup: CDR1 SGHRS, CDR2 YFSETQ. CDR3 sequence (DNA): TGCGCCAGCAGCCCCAGCGGGGCAGACCTCGAAAAACTGTTTTTT. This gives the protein CASSPSGADLEKLFF.

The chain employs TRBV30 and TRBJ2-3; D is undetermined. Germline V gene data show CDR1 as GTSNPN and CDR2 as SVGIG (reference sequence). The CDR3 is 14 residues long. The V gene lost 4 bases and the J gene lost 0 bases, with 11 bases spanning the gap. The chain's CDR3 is CAWIPASSTDTQYF. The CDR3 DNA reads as TGTGCCTGGATACCAGCGTCTAGCACAGATACGCAGTATTTT.

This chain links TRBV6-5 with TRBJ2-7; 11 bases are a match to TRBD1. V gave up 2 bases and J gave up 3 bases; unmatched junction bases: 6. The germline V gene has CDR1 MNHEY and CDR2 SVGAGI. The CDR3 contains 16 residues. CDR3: CASSYTGQGGLYEQYF. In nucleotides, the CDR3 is TGTGCCAGCAGTTACACGGGACAGGGGGGTCTCTACGAGCAGTACTTC.

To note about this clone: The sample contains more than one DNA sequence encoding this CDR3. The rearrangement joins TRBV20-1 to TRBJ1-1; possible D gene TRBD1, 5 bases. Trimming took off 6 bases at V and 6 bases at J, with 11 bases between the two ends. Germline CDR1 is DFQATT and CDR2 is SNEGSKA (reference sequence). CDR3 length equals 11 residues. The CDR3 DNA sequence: TGCAGTGCAAGGGTGGGGGCTGAAGCTTTCTTT. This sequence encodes CSARVGAEAFF.

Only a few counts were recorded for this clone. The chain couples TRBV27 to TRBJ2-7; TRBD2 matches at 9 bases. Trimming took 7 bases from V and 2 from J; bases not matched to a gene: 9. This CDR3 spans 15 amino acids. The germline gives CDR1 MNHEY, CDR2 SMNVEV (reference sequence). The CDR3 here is CASTLSSGVTYEQYF. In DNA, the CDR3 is TGTGCCAGCACCCTATCTAGCGGGGTAACCTACGAGCAGTACTTC.